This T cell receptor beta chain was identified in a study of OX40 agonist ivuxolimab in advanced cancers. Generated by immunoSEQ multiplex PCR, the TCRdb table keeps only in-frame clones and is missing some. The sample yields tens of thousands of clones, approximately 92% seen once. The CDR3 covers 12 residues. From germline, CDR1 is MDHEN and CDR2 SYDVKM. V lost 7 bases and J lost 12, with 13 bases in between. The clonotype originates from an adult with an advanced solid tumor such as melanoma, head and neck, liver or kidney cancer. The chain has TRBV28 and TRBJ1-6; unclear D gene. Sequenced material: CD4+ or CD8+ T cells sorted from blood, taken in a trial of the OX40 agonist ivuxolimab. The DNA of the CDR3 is TGTGCCAGCAAGAGGCAGTGGGGACCCCTCCACTTT. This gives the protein CASKRQWGPLHF. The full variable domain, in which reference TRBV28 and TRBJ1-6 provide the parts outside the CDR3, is DVKVTQSSRYLVKRTGEKVFLECVQDMDHENMFWYRQDPGLGLRLIYFSYDVKMKEKGDIPEGYSVSREKKERFSLILESASTNQTSMYLCASKRQWGPLHFGNGTRLTVT.